The rows below give T cell receptor beta chains drawn from one sample of a study of T cell changes during pregnancy in multiple sclerosis. TCRdb's copy holds only in-frame clones and misses some; the assay was immunoSEQ multiplex PCR. The sample carries 73,000 or so clones, about 90% recorded once. The sample here was peripheral blood, taken in the second trimester of pregnancy. These receptors came from a female donor with multiple sclerosis, enrolled in a pregnancy study. The CDR3 runs from the conserved cysteine through the conserved F or W. The D gene is left open where the match is weak. The size entry is marked missing in some rows and otherwise reads once, few, many or a size class.

TRBJ1-3 TRBV2 NA NA TGTGCCAGCAGTGAAGCGAGGGTCGGAAACACCATATATTTT CASSEARVGNTIYF
TRBJ2-5 TRBV19 TRBD1 NA TGTGCCAGTAGTATTGGGGGACAGGGGACGGAGACCCAGTACTTC CASSIGGQGTETQYF
TRBJ2-2 TRBV5-5 NA NA TGTGCCAGCAGCTTGTATTACGCGGCCGGGGAGCTGTTTTTT CASSLYYAAGELFF
TRBJ1-5 TRBV30 NA NA TGTGCCTGGAGTGGAGGGTCGGGCAATCAGCCCCAGCATTTT CAWSGGSGNQPQHF
TRBJ1-6 TRBV4-3 NA NA TGCGCCAGCAGCCAAGCGCAGGGGCGGAATTCACCCCTCCACTTT CASSQAQGRNSPLHF
TRBJ2-7 TRBV19 NA NA TGTGCCAGTAGTATGCTGTTGGAGGGCAGCTCCTACGAGCAGTACTTC CASSMLLEGSSYEQYF
TRBJ2-5 TRBV19 TRBD2 NA TGTGCCAGTAGTATGATAGCGGGGGGGCAATTCGAAGAGACCCAGTACTTC CASSMIAGGQFEETQYF
TRBJ2-1 TRBV9 TRBD2 NA TGTGCCAGCAGCGTAGGTTTAGCGGGGGGGCGCAGCTCCTACAATGAGCAGTTCTTC CASSVGLAGGRSSYNEQFF
TRBJ2-2 TRBV11-1 TRBD1 NA TGTGCCAGCAGCTTAGCGGTGACAGGGGGCTCCGGGGAGCTGTTTTTT CASSLAVTGGSGELFF
TRBJ1-2 TRBV29-1 TRBD1 NA TGCAGCGTTATACAGGGGAAGAGCGGTGGCTACACCTTC CSVIQGKSGGYTF
TRBJ1-1 TRBV15 NA few TGTGCCACCAGCAGAGGGACAACTGAAGCTTTCTTT CATSRGTTEAFF
TRBJ2-3 TRBV7-2 NA NA TGTGCCAGCAGCTTAGGGCCGTGGGGGGGCACAGATACGCAGTATTTT CASSLGPWGGTDTQYF
TRBJ1-2 TRBV10-3 NA NA TGTGCCATCAGTGAGCCCGGGGCGGGGGACGGCTACACCTTC CAISEPGAGDGYTF
TRBJ1-1 TRBV29-1 TRBD1 NA TGCAGCGTTGCACCACAGGGGGTGAACACTGAAGCTTTCTTT CSVAPQGVNTEAFF
TRBJ1-2 TRBV4-1 NA NA TGCGCCAGCAGCCAAGAGCTAGGGAGCTATGGCTACACCTTC CASSQELGSYGYTF
TRBJ2-3 TRBV15 TRBD1 NA TGTGCCACCAGCAGGTCAGGGGGTGGGGCGAGAGATACGCAGTATTTT CATSRSGGGARDTQYF
TRBJ2-1 TRBV7-2 TRBD2 NA TGTGCCAGCAGCTTGACTAGCGGGGGGGTGAATGAGCAGTTCTTC CASSLTSGGVNEQFF
TRBJ1-1 TRBV7-9 NA NA TGTGCCAGCAGCCTGGGCAACGGCCTGAACACTGAAGCTTTCTTT CASSLGNGLNTEAFF
TRBJ2-1 TRBV7-7 TRBD1 NA TGTGCCAGCAGCTTGGGACAGGGGATCTACAATGAGCAGTTCTTC CASSLGQGIYNEQFF
TRBJ1-1 TRBV15 NA NA TGTGCCACCAGCCGGGGGGGGGCCTCGAACACTGAAGCTTTCTTT CATSRGGASNTEAFF
TRBJ1-3 TRBV6-1 TRBD1 NA TGTGCCAGCAGTGCAGGGACAGGCTCCTCTGGAAACACCATATATTTT CASSAGTGSSGNTIYF
TRBJ1-1 TRBV4-2 TRBD1 NA TGTGCCAGCAGCCGAGAGACAGGGATGAACACTGAAGCTTTCTTT CASSRETGMNTEAFF
TRBJ1-1 TRBV19 NA NA TGTGCCAGTAGACCATTTGCAGGTGGGAGCACTGAAGCTTTCTTT CASRPFAGGSTEAFF
TRBJ1-5 TRBV19 TRBD1 NA TGTGCCAGTAGACCGCCGGGACAGGGGGCTTTGCAGCCCCAGCATTTT CASRPPGQGALQPQHF
TRBJ2-3 TRBV7-2 TRBD1 NA TGTGCCAGCAGCGTCGACAGGGGGCAAAATACGCAGTATTTT CASSVDRGQNTQYF
TRBJ2-1 TRBV18 TRBD1 NA TGTGCCAGCTCACCACCGACAGGGGGAGGCTATGAGCAGTTCTTC CASSPPTGGGYEQFF
TRBJ1-5 TRBV19 TRBD1 NA TGTGCCAGTAGTTCGTGGGAGGGGACAGGTGATCAGCCCCAGCATTTT CASSSWEGTGDQPQHF
TRBJ1-5 TRBV19 TRBD1 NA TGTGCCAGTAGTATCTCGGACAGGTTATCCTATAGCAATCAGCCCCAGCATTTT CASSISDRLSYSNQPQHF
TRBJ2-7 TRBV7-2 TRBD1 NA TGTGCCAGCAGCTTAGCTGGGCAGGGGGACGAGCAGTACTTC CASSLAGQGDEQYF
TRBJ1-4 TRBV7-8 NA NA TGTGCCAGCAGCCTGAGCTATGCAACTAATGAAAAACTGTTTTTT CASSLSYATNEKLFF
TRBJ2-2 TRBV19 TRBD1 NA TGTGCCAGTATCCCGGGACAGGGGAACACCGGGGAGCTGTTTTTT CASIPGQGNTGELFF
TRBJ2-6 TRBV5-5 NA few TGTGCCAGCAGCTTGGCTGGCAGGGGCATATCTGGGGCCAACGTCCTGACTTTC CASSLAGRGISGANVLTF
TRBJ1-3 TRBV9 TRBD1 NA TGTGCCAGCAGCGAAATGGACAGGGGAAACACCATATATTTT CASSEMDRGNTIYF